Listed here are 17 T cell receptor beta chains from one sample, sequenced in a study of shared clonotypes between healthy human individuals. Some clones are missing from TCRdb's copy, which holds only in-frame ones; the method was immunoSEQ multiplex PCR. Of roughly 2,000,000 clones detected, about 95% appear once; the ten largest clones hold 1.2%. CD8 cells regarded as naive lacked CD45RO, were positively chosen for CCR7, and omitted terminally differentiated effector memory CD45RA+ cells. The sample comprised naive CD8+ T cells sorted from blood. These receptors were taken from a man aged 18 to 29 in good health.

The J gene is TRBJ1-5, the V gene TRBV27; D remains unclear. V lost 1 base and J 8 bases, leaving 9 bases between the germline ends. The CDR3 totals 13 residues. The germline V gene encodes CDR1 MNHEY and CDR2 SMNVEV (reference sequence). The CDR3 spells CASSLWLGEPQHF. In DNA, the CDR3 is TGTGCCAGCAGTTTATGGTTGGGTGAGCCCCAGCATTTT.

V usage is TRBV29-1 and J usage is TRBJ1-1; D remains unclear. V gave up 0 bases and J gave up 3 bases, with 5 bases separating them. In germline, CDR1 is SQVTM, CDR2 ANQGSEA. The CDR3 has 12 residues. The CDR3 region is CSVEDPDTEAFF. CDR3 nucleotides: TGCAGCGTTGAAGATCCAGACACTGAAGCTTTCTTT.

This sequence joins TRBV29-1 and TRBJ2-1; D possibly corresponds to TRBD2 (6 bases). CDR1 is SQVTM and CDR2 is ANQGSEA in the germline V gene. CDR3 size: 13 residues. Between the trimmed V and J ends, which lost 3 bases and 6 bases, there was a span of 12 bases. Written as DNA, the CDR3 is TGCAGCGTTGAGCTAGTGGGAGGCAATGAGCAGTTCTTC. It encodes CSVELVGGNEQFF.

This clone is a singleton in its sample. The chain's CDR3 is CASSKRGVSSGNTIYF. Written as DNA, the CDR3 is TGCGCCAGCTCCAAGAGGGGGGTGTCCTCTGGAAACACCATATATTTT. The chain joins TRBV4-1 to TRBJ1-3; perhaps TRBD1 as D (6 bases). The V and J ends lost 8 bases and 0 bases respectively, with 17 bases between them. CDR3 length: 16 amino acids. Germline assignment: CDR1 MGHRA and CDR2 YSYEKL.

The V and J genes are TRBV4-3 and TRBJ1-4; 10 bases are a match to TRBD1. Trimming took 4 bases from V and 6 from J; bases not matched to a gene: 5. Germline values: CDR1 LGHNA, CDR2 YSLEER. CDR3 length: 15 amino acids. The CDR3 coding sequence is TGCGCCAGCAGCCCCGGGACAGGGGTGGATGAAAAACTGTTTTTT. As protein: CASSPGTGVDEKLFF.

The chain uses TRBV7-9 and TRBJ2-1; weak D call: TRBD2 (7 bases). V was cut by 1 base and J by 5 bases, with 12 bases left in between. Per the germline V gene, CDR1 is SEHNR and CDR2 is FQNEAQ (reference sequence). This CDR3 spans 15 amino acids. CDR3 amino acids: CASSLEGGQHNEQFF. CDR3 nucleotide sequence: TGTGCCAGCAGCTTAGAGGGGGGGCAACACAATGAGCAGTTCTTC.

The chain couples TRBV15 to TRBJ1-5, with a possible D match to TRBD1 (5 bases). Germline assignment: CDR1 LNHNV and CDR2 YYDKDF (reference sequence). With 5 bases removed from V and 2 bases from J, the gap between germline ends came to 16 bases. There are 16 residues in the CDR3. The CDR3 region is CATSVDGGVGNQPQHF. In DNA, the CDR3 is TGTGCCACCAGCGTTGACGGGGGTGTAGGCAATCAGCCCCAGCATTTT.

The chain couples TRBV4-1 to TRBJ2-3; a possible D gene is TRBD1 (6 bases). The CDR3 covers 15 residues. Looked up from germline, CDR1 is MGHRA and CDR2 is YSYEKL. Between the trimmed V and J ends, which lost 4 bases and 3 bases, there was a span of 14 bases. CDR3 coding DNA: TGCGCCAGCAGCCGGCTCGGGACAAATACAGATACGCAGTATTTT. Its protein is CASSRLGTNTDTQYF.

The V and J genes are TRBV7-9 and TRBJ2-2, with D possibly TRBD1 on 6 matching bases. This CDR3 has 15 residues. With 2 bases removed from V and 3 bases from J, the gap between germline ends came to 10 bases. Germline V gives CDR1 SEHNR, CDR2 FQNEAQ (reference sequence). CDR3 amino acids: CASSLWDTYTGELFF. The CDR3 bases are TGTGCCAGCAGCTTATGGGACACCTACACCGGGGAGCTGTTTTTT.

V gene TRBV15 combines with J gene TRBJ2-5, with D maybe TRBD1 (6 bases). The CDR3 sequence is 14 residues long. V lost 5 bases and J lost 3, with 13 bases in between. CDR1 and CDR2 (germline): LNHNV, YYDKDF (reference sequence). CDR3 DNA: TGTGCCACCAGCGGTCAGGGGACGGAAGAGACCCAGTACTTC. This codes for CATSGQGTEETQYF. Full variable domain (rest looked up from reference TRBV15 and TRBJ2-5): DAMVIQNPRYQVTQFGKPVTLSCSQTLNHNVMYWYQQKSSQAPKLLFHYYDKDFNNEADTPDNFQSRRPNTSFCFLDIRSPGLGDTAMYLCATSGQGTEETQYFGPGTRLLVL.

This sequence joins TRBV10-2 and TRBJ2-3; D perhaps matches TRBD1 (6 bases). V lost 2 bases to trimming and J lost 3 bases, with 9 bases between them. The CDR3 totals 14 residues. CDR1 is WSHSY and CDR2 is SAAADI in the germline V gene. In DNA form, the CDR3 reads TGCGCCAGCAGTGAGGGGGGCGCGACAGATACGCAGTATTTT. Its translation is CASSEGGATDTQYF.

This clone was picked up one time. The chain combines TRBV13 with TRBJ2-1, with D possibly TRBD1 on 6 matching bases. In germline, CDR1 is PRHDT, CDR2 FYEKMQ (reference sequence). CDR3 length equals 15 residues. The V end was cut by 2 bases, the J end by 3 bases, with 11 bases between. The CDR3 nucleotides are TGTGCCAGCAGCTTATTCCAGGGGAACTACAATGAGCAGTTCTTC. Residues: CASSLFQGNYNEQFF.

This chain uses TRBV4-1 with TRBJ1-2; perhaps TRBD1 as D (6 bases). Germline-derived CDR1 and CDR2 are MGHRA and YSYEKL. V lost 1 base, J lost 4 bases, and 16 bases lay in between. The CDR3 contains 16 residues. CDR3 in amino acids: CASSQVPGQSSYGYTF. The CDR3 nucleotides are TGCGCCAGCAGCCAAGTTCCAGGACAGTCGTCCTATGGCTACACCTTC.

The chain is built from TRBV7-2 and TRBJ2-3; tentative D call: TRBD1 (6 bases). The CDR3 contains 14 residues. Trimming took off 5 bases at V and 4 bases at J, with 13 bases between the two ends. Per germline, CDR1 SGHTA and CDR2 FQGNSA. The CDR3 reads CASSPRDNPDTQYF. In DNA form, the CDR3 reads TGTGCCAGCAGCCCTAGGGACAATCCAGATACGCAGTATTTT.

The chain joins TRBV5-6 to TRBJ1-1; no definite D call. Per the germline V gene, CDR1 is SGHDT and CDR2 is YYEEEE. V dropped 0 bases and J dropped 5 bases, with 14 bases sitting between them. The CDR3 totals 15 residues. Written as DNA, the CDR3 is TGTGCCAGCAGCTTGGGTACCTCAAGTTGGACTGAAGCTTTCTTT. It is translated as CASSLGTSSWTEAFF.

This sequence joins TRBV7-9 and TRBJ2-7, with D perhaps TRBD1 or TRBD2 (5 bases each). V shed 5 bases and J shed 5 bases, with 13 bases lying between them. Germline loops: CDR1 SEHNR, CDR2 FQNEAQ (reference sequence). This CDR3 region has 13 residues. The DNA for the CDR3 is TGTGCCAGCAGCCACCCTCTGGGGGACGAGCAGTACTTC. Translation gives CASSHPLGDEQYF.

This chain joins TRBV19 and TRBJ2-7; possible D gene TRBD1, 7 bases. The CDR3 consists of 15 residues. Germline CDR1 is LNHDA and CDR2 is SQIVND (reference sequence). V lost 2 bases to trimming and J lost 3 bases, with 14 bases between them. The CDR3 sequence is CASSIFAGQNYEQYF. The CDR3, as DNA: TGTGCCAGTAGTATATTCGCGGGACAGAACTACGAGCAGTACTTC.